The sequence of this TCR beta chain was determined in a study of OX40 agonist ivuxolimab in advanced cancers. Study details: A mean age of around 63 years, range 23 to 79, was recorded, and roughly 80% were male. Three partial responders included one hepatocellular carcinoma patient and two cutaneous melanoma patients. A history of anti-PD-1, anti-PD-L1 or anti-CTLA-4 therapy was acceptable, and about 37% had some.

Some clones are missing from TCRdb's copy, which holds only in-frame ones; the method was immunoSEQ multiplex PCR. The data contain 58,000 or so clones, more than 80% of them seen just once; the ten biggest clones take up about 11%. Whole-study results and caveats: Dosing at 0.1 to 3.0 mg/kg was accompanied by clonal expansion of CD4+ and CD8+ blood T cells by week 6.

V lost 2 bases, J lost 4 bases, and 5 bases lay in between. Germline V gene data show CDR1 as SGHAT and CDR2 as FQNNGV. The CDR3 totals 13 residues. This clone was found once. Its antigen remains unknown. The chain combines TRBV11-2 with TRBJ2-2, with D unclear. The TCR comes from an adult with an advanced solid tumor such as melanoma, head and neck, liver or kidney cancer. The sample here was CD4+ or CD8+ T cells sorted from blood, taken in a trial of the OX40 agonist ivuxolimab. CDR3 loop: CASSLIRTGELFF. In DNA form, the CDR3 reads TGTGCCAGCAGCTTAATTCGCACCGGGGAGCTGTTTTTT.